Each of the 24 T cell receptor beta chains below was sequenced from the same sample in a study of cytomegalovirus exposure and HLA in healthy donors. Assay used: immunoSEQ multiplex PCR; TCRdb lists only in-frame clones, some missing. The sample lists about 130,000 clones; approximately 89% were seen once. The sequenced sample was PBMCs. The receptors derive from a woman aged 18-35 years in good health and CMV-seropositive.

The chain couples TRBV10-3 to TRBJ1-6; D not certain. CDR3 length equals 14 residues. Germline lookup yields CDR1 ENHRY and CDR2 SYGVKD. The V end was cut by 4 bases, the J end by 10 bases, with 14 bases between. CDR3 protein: CAISVVRPGSPLHF. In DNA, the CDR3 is TGTGCCATCAGTGTTGTCCGACCCGGGTCACCCCTCCACTTT.

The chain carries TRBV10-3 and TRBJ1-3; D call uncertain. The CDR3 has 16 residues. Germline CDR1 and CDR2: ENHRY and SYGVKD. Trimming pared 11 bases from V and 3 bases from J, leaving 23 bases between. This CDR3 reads CASNRRAPGIGNTIYF. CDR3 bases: TGTGCCTCGAACCGTCGGGCACCGGGAATTGGAAACACCATATATTTT.

CDR3 sequence reads: CASSDPGSSGNTIYF. The CDR3 bases are TGTGCCAGCAGCGATCCGGGTTCCTCTGGAAACACCATATATTTT. The V gene is TRBV9, the J gene TRBJ1-3; D is undetermined. The CDR3 loop spans 15 amino acids. Trimming pared 3 bases from V and 0 bases from J, leaving 10 bases between. Germline V gene lookup returns CDR1 SGDLS and CDR2 YYNGEE.

The CDR3 is CASSMVRGVNQPQHF. The CDR3, as DNA: TGTGCCAGTAGTATGGTCAGGGGTGTCAATCAGCCCCAGCATTTT. This chain connects TRBV19 to TRBJ1-5; a weak D match, TRBD1 (6 bases). The CDR3 sequence is 15 residues long. Trimming shortened V by 3 bases and J by 3 bases, and 12 bases separated the two germline ends. CDR1 and CDR2 (germline): LNHDA, SQIVND (reference sequence). Full variable domain (missing parts from reference TRBV19 and TRBJ1-5): DGGITQSPKYLFRKEGQNVTLSCEQNLNHDAMYWYRQDPGQGLRLIYYSQIVNDFQKGDIAEGYSVSREKKESFPLTVTSAQKNPTAFYLCASSMVRGVNQPQHFGDGTRLSIL.

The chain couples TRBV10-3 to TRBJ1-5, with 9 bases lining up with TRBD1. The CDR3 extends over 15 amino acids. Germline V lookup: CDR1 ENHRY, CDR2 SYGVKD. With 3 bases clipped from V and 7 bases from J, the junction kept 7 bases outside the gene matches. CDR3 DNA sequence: TGTGCCATCAGTGATACGGACAGGGGAGACCAGCCCCAGCATTTT. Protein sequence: CAISDTDRGDQPQHF.

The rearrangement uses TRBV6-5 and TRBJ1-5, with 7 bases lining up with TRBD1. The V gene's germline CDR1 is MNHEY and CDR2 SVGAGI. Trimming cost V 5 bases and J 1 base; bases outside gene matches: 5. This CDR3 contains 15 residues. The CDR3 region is CASSPGTASNQPQHF. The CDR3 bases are TGTGCCAGCAGTCCCGGGACAGCCAGCAATCAGCCCCAGCATTTT.

CDR3 nucleotide sequence: TGCGCCAGCAGTCGCTATAGCAATCAGCCCCAGCATTTT. This gives the protein CASSRYSNQPQHF. This chain uses TRBV23-1 with TRBJ1-5, with D uncertain. TRBV23-1 carries the ORF label, with uncertain function. CDR3 length: 13 residues. Trimming removed 4 bases from V and 0 bases from J, with 4 bases in between.

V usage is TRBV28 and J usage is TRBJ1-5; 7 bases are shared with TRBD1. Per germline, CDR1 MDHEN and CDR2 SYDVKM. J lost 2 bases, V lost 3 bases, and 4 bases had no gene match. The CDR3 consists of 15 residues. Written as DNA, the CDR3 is TGTGCCAGCAGTTTTGCAGACAGGGGCAATCAGCCCCAGCATTTT. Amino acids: CASSFADRGNQPQHF.

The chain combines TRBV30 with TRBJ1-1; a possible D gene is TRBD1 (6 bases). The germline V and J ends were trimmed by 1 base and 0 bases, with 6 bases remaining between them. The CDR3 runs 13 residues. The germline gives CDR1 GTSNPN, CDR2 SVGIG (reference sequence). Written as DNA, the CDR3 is TGTGCCTGGAGTGAGGGGGTGAACACTGAAGCTTTCTTT. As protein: CAWSEGVNTEAFF.

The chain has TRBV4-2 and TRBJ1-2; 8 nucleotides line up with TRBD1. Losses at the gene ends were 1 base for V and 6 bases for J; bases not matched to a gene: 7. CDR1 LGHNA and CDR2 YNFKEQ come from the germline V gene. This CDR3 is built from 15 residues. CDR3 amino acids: CASSQAGTGPHGYTF. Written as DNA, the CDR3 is TGTGCCAGCAGCCAAGCCGGGACAGGTCCCCATGGCTACACCTTC.

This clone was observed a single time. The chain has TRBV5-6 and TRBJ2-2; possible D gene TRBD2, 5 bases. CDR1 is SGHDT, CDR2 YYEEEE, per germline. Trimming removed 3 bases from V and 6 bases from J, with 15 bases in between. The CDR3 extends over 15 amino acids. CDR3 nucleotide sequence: TGTGCCAGCAGCTGGGGTGGTGAGGGCTCCGGGGAGCTGTTTTTT. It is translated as CASSWGGEGSGELFF.

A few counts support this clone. In nucleotides, the CDR3 is TGTGCCAGCGTCCAGGGAGGAGGGGCCGGTAGCAATCAGCCCCAGCATTTT. This gives the protein CASVQGGGAGSNQPQHF. The rearrangement uses TRBV16 and TRBJ1-5, with a possible D match to TRBD1 (5 bases). The CDR3 is 17 amino acids. Deletions cut 8 bases from V and 0 bases from J, with 20 bases between. CDR1 and CDR2 (germline): KGHSY, FQNENV. Full variable domain (outside the CDR3, taken from reference TRBV16 and TRBJ1-5): GEEVAQTPKHLVRGEGQKAKLYCAPIKGHSYVFWYQQVLKNEFKFLISFQNENVFDETGMPKERFSAKCLPNSPCSLEIQATKLEDSAVYFCASVQGGGAGSNQPQHFGDGTRLSIL.

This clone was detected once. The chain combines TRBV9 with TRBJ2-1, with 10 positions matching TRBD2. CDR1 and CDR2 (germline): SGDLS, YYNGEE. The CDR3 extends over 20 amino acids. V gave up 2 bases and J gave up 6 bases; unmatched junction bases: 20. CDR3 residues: CASSVSGGEVARPTVNEQFF. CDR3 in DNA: TGTGCCAGCAGCGTGAGCGGGGGGGAAGTAGCCCGGCCTACTGTCAATGAGCAGTTCTTC. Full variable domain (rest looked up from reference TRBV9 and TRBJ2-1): DSGVTQTPKHLITATGQRVTLRCSPRSGDLSVYWYQQSLDQGLQFLIQYYNGEERAKGNILERFSAQQFPDLHSELNLSSLELGDSALYFCASSVSGGEVARPTVNEQFFGPGTRLTVL.

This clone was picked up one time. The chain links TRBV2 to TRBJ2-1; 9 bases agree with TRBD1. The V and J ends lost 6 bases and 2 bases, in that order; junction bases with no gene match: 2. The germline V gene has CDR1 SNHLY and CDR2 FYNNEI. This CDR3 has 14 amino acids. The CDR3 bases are TGTGCCAGCAGGAGGGACAGGGCCTACAATGAGCAGTTCTTC. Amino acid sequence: CASRRDRAYNEQFF. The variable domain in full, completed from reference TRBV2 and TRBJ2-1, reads EPEVTQTPSHQVTQMGQEVILRCVPISNHLYFYWYRQILGQKVEFLVSFYNNEISEKSEIFDDQFSVERPDGSNFTLKIRSTKLEDSAMYFCASRRDRAYNEQFFGPGTRLTVL.

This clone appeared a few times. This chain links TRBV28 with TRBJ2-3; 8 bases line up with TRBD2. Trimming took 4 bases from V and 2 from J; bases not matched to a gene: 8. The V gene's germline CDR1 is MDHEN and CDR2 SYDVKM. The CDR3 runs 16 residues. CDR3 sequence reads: CASSSLTSGDTDTQYF. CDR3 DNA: TGTGCCAGCAGTTCACTTACTAGCGGAGACACAGATACGCAGTATTTT.

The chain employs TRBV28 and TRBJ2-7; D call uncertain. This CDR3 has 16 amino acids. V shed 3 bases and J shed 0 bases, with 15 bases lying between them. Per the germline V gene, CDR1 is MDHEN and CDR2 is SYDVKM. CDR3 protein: CASSLRSAFSSYEQYF. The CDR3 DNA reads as TGTGCCAGCAGTTTGAGGTCGGCCTTTAGCTCCTACGAGCAGTACTTC.

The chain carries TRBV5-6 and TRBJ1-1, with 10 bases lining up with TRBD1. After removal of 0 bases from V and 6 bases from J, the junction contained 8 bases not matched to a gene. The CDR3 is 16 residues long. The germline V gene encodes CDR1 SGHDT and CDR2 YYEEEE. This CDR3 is CASSLGTGQGRAEAFF. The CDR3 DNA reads TGTGCCAGCAGCTTGGGCACGGGACAGGGGAGGGCTGAAGCTTTCTTT.

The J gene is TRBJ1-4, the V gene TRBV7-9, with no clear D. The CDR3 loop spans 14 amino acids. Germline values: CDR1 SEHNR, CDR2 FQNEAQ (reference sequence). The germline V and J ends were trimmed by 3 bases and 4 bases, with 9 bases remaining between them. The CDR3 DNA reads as TGTGCCAGCAGCTTGCGGCAGAATAATGAAAAACTGTTTTTT. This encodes CASSLRQNNEKLFF.

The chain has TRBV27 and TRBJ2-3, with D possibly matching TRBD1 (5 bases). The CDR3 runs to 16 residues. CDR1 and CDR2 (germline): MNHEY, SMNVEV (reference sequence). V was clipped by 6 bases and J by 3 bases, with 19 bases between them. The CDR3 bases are TGTGCCAGCAGCCTTCTCCCGACAGATCCTACAGATACGCAGTATTTT. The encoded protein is CASSLLPTDPTDTQYF.

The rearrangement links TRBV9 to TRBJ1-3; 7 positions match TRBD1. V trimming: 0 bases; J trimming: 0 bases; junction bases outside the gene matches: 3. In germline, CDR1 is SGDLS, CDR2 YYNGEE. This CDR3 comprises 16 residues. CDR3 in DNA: TGTGCCAGCAGCGTAGGACAGGGACGCTCTGGAAACACCATATATTTT. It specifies CASSVGQGRSGNTIYF.

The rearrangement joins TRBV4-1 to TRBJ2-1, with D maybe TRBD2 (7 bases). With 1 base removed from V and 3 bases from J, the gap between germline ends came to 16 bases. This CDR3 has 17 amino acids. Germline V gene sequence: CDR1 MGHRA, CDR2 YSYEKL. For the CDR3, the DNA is TGCGCCAGCAGCCAAGCGGGGGCGGGGGCCCTCTACAATGAGCAGTTCTTC. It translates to CASSQAGAGALYNEQFF.

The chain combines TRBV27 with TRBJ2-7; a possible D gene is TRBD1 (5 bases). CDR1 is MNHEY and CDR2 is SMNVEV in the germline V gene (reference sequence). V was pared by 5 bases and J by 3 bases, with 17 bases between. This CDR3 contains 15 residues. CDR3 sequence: CASSRRQHLRYEQYF. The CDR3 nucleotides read TGTGCCAGCAGTCGGAGACAGCACCTCCGCTACGAGCAGTACTTC.

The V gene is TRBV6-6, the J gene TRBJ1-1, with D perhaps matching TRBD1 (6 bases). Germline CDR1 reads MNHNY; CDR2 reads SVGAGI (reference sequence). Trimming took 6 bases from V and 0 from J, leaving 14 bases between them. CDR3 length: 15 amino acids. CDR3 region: CASSLTGGVNTEAFF. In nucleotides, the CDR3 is TGTGCCAGCAGCCTGACAGGAGGCGTGAACACTGAAGCTTTCTTT.

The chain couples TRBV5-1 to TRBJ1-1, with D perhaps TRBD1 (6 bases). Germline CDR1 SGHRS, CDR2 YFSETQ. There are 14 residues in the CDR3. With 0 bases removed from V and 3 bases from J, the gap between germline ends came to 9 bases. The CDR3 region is CASSLGEGDTEAFF. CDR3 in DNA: TGCGCCAGCAGCTTGGGCGAGGGGGACACTGAAGCTTTCTTT.